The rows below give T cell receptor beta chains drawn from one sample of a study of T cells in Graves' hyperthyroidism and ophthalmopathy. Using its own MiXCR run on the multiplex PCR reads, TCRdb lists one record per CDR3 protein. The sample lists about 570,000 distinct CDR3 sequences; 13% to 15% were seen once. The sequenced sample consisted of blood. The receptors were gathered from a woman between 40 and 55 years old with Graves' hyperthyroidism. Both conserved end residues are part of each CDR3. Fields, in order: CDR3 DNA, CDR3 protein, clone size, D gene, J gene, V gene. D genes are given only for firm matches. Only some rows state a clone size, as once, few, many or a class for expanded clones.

DNA: TGTGCCAGCAGTGTGGTCGACAGGGGATTTGATGAGCAGTTCTTC; CDR3: CASSVVDRGFDEQFF; size: -; D: TRBD1; J: TRBJ2-1; V: TRBV2
DNA: TGTGCCAGCCGAGGTGAGGGGGCTAATCAGCCCCAGCATTTT; CDR3: CASRGEGANQPQHF; size: many; D: TRBD1; J: TRBJ1-5; V: TRBV6-2/TRBV6-3
DNA: TGTGCCAGCAGTCTTTTTGGGGGTGGAAGCGGAGATACGCAGTATTTT; CDR3: CASSLFGGGSGDTQYF; size: -; D: -; J: TRBJ2-3; V: TRBV27
DNA: TGCGCCAGCAGCCGAGAATATCTACAGGGGGCGGCGGGAAACACCATATATTTT; CDR3: CASSREYLQGAAGNTIYF; size: -; D: TRBD1; J: TRBJ1-3; V: TRBV4-1
DNA: TGCAGTGCTAGAGATCCGCAGGGGGCGCCTGGGGCCAACGTCCTGACTTTC; CDR3: CSARDPQGAPGANVLTF; size: -; D: TRBD1; J: TRBJ2-6; V: TRBV20-1
DNA: TGTGCCAGCAGTGGCCGGGACTCGCCCGTCGCTTTCTTT; CDR3: CASSGRDSPVAFF; size: -; D: -; J: TRBJ1-1; V: TRBV6-1
DNA: TGTGCCAGCAGTTTGCGGACTAGCGGGAGGGCCTACAATGAGCAGTTCTTC; CDR3: CASSLRTSGRAYNEQFF; size: many; D: TRBD2; J: TRBJ2-1; V: TRBV6-1
DNA: TGTGCCAGCAGCTTGTTTGTAGGGGGCGCAAGACAGCCCCAGCATTTT; CDR3: CASSLFVGGARQPQHF; size: few; D: TRBD1; J: TRBJ1-5; V: TRBV5-8
DNA: TGTGCCAGCAGTAGAAGACAGGGCGTGTTGGACGAGCAGTACTTC; CDR3: CASSRRQGVLDEQYF; size: -; D: TRBD1; J: TRBJ2-7; V: TRBV2
DNA: TGTGCTAGCAGCTTAGAAGGGGGAGGCACAGATACGCAGTATTTT; CDR3: CASSLEGGGTDTQYF; size: -; D: -; J: TRBJ2-3; V: TRBV7-7
DNA: TGTGCCAGCAGCTTTAGCGTTCAAGAGACCCAGTACTTC; CDR3: CASSFSVQETQYF; size: many; D: -; J: TRBJ2-5; V: TRBV11-2
DNA: TGTGCCAGCAGGGGACAGGGCTGGAATCAGCCCCAGCATTTT; CDR3: CASRGQGWNQPQHF; size: many; D: TRBD1; J: TRBJ1-5; V: TRBV6-2/TRBV6-3
DNA: TGTGCCATCAGTGAGCCGACGGGACTAGCGGGCTCCTACGAGCAGTACTTC; CDR3: CAISEPTGLAGSYEQYF; size: few; D: TRBD2; J: TRBJ2-7; V: TRBV10-3
DNA: TGTGCCAGCAGTATGAACTCCGGGACGGGGGGAAACACCATATATTTT; CDR3: CASSMNSGTGGNTIYF; size: -; D: -; J: TRBJ1-3; V: TRBV28
DNA: TGTGCCAGCAGAGCGACCCCGCAGGGGGTGCGCCATAACTATGGCTACACCTTC; CDR3: CASRATPQGVRHNYGYTF; size: many; D: TRBD1; J: TRBJ1-2; V: TRBV6-8
DNA: TGTGCCAGCAGTTTTACCGGGACAATCTATGGCTACACCTTC; CDR3: CASSFTGTIYGYTF; size: -; D: -; J: TRBJ1-2; V: TRBV28
DNA: TGTGCCAGTTATAACAGGGAGTCCTACGAGCAGTACTTC; CDR3: CASYNRESYEQYF; size: many; D: -; J: TRBJ2-7; V: TRBV28
DNA: TGTGCCAGCAGCCTGAGGGGGACAGGGATCCATGAAAAACTGTTTTTT; CDR3: CASSLRGTGIHEKLFF; size: many; D: TRBD1; J: TRBJ1-4; V: TRBV3-1
DNA: TGTGCCAGCAGAACAGGATTTAATGAAAAACTGTTTTTT; CDR3: CASRTGFNEKLFF; size: few; D: -; J: TRBJ1-4; V: TRBV6-1
DNA: TGTGCCAGCAGCTTTAGCCAGGGCGGGACTGAAGCTTTCTTT; CDR3: CASSFSQGGTEAFF; size: -; D: -; J: TRBJ1-1; V: TRBV11-2
DNA: TGTGCCTGGAGTACATCCTCGGCTGCTTTCTTT; CDR3: CAWSTSSAAFF; size: many; D: -; J: TRBJ1-1; V: TRBV30
DNA: TGTGCCACCAGCGCCTCCCGGGACAGAGAAGAGACCCAGTACTTC; CDR3: CATSASRDREETQYF; size: -; D: TRBD1; J: TRBJ2-5; V: TRBV15
DNA: TGTGCCAGCAGCCCCCGGGGTGATAGCAATCAGCCCCAGCATTTT; CDR3: CASSPRGDSNQPQHF; size: many; D: -; J: TRBJ1-5; V: TRBV7-2
DNA: TGTGCCAGCAGCCCACGGGACGCCTGGTATGGCTACACCTTC; CDR3: CASSPRDAWYGYTF; size: many; D: -; J: TRBJ1-2; V: TRBV3-1
DNA: TGTGCCAGCAGTTATTCAGCGGGAGCATTGGGTGAGCAGTTCTTC; CDR3: CASSYSAGALGEQFF; size: many; D: TRBD2; J: TRBJ2-1; V: TRBV6-1
DNA: TGTGCCAGCAGTTTTCTAGCGGGAGGGAACTACGAGCAGTACTTC; CDR3: CASSFLAGGNYEQYF; size: many; D: TRBD2; J: TRBJ2-7; V: TRBV27
DNA: TGTGCAAGCAGTGAAGCGGGCCTAGACTTCAATGAGCAGTTCTTC; CDR3: CASSEAGLDFNEQFF; size: -; D: -; J: TRBJ2-1; V: TRBV11-1
DNA: TGTGCCAGCAGCCCGGGACTAGCGAGCACAGATACGCAGTATTTT; CDR3: CASSPGLASTDTQYF; size: many; D: TRBD2; J: TRBJ2-3; V: TRBV11-2
DNA: TGCAGTGCTAGAGAAAGGAGGGGTAAACAGCCCCAGCATTTT; CDR3: CSARERRGKQPQHF; size: few; D: -; J: TRBJ1-5; V: TRBV20-1
DNA: TGTGCCAGCAGCCGCCCACAGGGGAGCTCCTATAATTCACCCCTCCACTTT; CDR3: CASSRPQGSSYNSPLHF; size: few; D: TRBD1; J: TRBJ1-6; V: TRBV3-1
DNA: TGCAGTGCCAGAGGAGGGTATGGCTACACCTTC; CDR3: CSARGGYGYTF; size: many; D: -; J: TRBJ1-2; V: TRBV20-1
DNA: TGTGCCAGCTCAGGCGGGACAGGGGGCAGTGAGCAGTACTTC; CDR3: CASSGGTGGSEQYF; size: -; D: TRBD1; J: TRBJ2-7; V: TRBV18
DNA: TGCAGTGCTAGCTCTGGCGGGAGCTCCTACAATGAGCAGTTCTTC; CDR3: CSASSGGSSYNEQFF; size: many; D: TRBD2; J: TRBJ2-1; V: TRBV20-1
DNA: TGCAGTGCTAGAGATGGGGAGAGCTCCTACAATGAGCAGTTCTTC; CDR3: CSARDGESSYNEQFF; size: many; D: -; J: TRBJ2-1; V: TRBV20-1
DNA: TGTGCCACCAGCATTGCGGGGCAGCTCTACGAGCAGTACTTC; CDR3: CATSIAGQLYEQYF; size: -; D: -; J: TRBJ2-7; V: TRBV15
DNA: TGCAGTGTTACGGACAGCTTGTATAGCAATCAGCCCCAGCATTTT; CDR3: CSVTDSLYSNQPQHF; size: many; D: -; J: TRBJ1-5; V: TRBV20-1
DNA: TGCGCCAGCAGCCAAGGCGGGACAGCCTCCTACGAGCAGTACTTC; CDR3: CASSQGGTASYEQYF; size: few; D: -; J: TRBJ2-7; V: TRBV4-1
DNA: TGCAGTGCTAGAAAAGCGGGAGCGGAAGATACGCAGTATTTT; CDR3: CSARKAGAEDTQYF; size: many; D: TRBD2; J: TRBJ2-3; V: TRBV20-1
DNA: TGCAGCGTTGTAGGCGGAACCTACGAGCAGTACTTC; CDR3: CSVVGGTYEQYF; size: many; D: -; J: TRBJ2-7; V: TRBV29-1
DNA: TGTGCCAGCAGTTTAGCGACCAATTCACCCCTCCACTTT; CDR3: CASSLATNSPLHF; size: many; D: -; J: TRBJ1-6; V: TRBV12-3/TRBV12-4
DNA: TGTGCCAGCAGCTTAACCAGGGGCTACGAGCAGTACTTC; CDR3: CASSLTRGYEQYF; size: many; D: -; J: TRBJ2-7; V: TRBV7-8
DNA: TGTGCCAGCAGTTACTGGGACAGCTTTGCCACCCATCCTTTTTTTGGAAACACCATATATTTT; CDR3: CASSYWDSFATHPFFGNTIYF; size: many; D: TRBD1; J: TRBJ1-3; V: TRBV6-6
DNA: TGTGCCAGCAGCCAGCAAGGGGAGACCCAGTACTTC; CDR3: CASSQQGETQYF; size: many; D: -; J: TRBJ2-5; V: TRBV3-1
DNA: TGTGCCAGCAGTTTGAGAGGGTCCGACACAGATACGCAGTATTTT; CDR3: CASSLRGSDTDTQYF; size: many; D: -; J: TRBJ2-3; V: TRBV12-3/TRBV12-4
DNA: TGTGCCAGCAGCCCTATGAGGGCCTACGAGCAGTACTTC; CDR3: CASSPMRAYEQYF; size: -; D: -; J: TRBJ2-7; V: TRBV3-1
DNA: TGTGCCAGCGGCCAAGTAGGGGAAAAACTGTTTTTT; CDR3: CASGQVGEKLFF; size: few; D: -; J: TRBJ1-4; V: TRBV3-1
DNA: TGCAGTGCTAGAGATCTAGGAGCGGAATCCCCCTACAATGAGCAGTTCTTC; CDR3: CSARDLGAESPYNEQFF; size: few; D: -; J: TRBJ2-1; V: TRBV20-1
DNA: TGCAGTGCCGACCGGGGGGGGCAAGAGACCCAGTACTTC; CDR3: CSADRGGQETQYF; size: -; D: TRBD2; J: TRBJ2-5; V: TRBV20-1
DNA: TGTGCCAGCAGTTTAAAGGTTGGAGGGACGAGCGGCAATCAGCCCCAGCATTTT; CDR3: CASSLKVGGTSGNQPQHF; size: -; D: -; J: TRBJ1-5; V: TRBV12-3/TRBV12-4
DNA: TGTGCCAGCAGTTTACTGGTCGGGACAGGGAACTATGGCTACACCTTC; CDR3: CASSLLVGTGNYGYTF; size: many; D: TRBD1; J: TRBJ1-2; V: TRBV28
DNA: TGTGCCAGCAGTTTAAAGGGCAGAACCTATGAAAAACTGTTTTTT; CDR3: CASSLKGRTYEKLFF; size: many; D: -; J: TRBJ1-4; V: TRBV27
DNA: TGTGCCTCGACAGGGACGGCCAAAAACATTCAGTACTTC; CDR3: CASTGTAKNIQYF; size: many; D: TRBD1; J: TRBJ2-4; V: TRBV30
DNA: TGTGCCAGCAGCCCCCGCCCGGGACTAGCGGGAGAGGAGACCCAGTACTTC; CDR3: CASSPRPGLAGEETQYF; size: many; D: TRBD2; J: TRBJ2-5; V: TRBV11-2
DNA: TGCAGCGTCCTGTCCCCACGACAGACCAACACTGAAGCTTTCTTT; CDR3: CSVLSPRQTNTEAFF; size: few; D: -; J: TRBJ1-1; V: TRBV29-1
DNA: TGTGCCTGGAAACCCTCCCCGGGGAATGGCTACACCTTC; CDR3: CAWKPSPGNGYTF; size: many; D: -; J: TRBJ1-2; V: TRBV30
DNA: TGTGCCAGCAGTTTAGCGGGAGTAGCCTACAATGAGCAGTTCTTC; CDR3: CASSLAGVAYNEQFF; size: many; D: TRBD2; J: TRBJ2-1; V: TRBV27
DNA: TGTGCCAGCAGTGAATCGTGGGTTACCCCTGAAGCTTTCTTT; CDR3: CASSESWVTPEAFF; size: -; D: -; J: TRBJ1-1; V: TRBV6-1
DNA: TGTGCCAACAGTCCGCGAGGGACAGGGGAGCGTCAGCCCCAGCATTTT; CDR3: CANSPRGTGERQPQHF; size: once; D: TRBD1; J: TRBJ1-5; V: TRBV28